This T cell receptor beta chain emerged from a study of lymphopenia after photon versus proton radiotherapy. Assay: immunoSEQ multiplex PCR; the TCRdb copy retains only in-frame clones and omits some. Of roughly 53,000 clones listed, about 83% were seen once; the top ten hold approximately 31%. Study-level points and caveats: A bigger post-nadir fall in TCR diversity correlated inversely with survival time in deceased patients. After the lymphocyte nadir, photon-treated repertoires showed oligoclonal expansion, especially of CD8+ Temra cells. Only patients who died were analyzed for survival; proton advantage is unproven. Under photons, naive T cells and diversity fell while effector/memory populations rose.

As to this clone: Its antigen is not identified.

The sequence was collected from a man over 45 with gastric cancer. The source material was peripheral blood, sampled from a patient treated with photon-based radiotherapy.

In DNA, the CDR3 is TGTGCCAGCATCACCTCGGGGGCGGGGTCGAACACCGGGGAGCTGTTTTTT. Its protein is CASITSGAGSNTGELFF. The rearrangement joins TRBV28 to TRBJ2-2, with D perhaps TRBD1 or TRBD2 (6 bases each). Between the trimmed V and J ends, which lost 7 bases and 0 bases, there was a span of 18 bases. CDR1 and CDR2 (germline): MDHEN, SYDVKM. There are 17 residues in the CDR3.